This T cell receptor beta chain was sequenced during a study of technical replicates of blood from a handful of donors. Sequencing was performed with immunoSEQ multiplex PCR; in TCRdb, only in-frame clones are kept and a portion is missing. The sample contains about 81,000 clones, 90% to 97% of which appear only once. The CDR3 is 16 amino acids. Trimming at V came to 9 bases and at J to 4 bases, leaving 16 bases not matched to a gene. Germline V gene sequence: CDR1 SGHTA, CDR2 FQGTGA. The chain uses TRBV7-3 and TRBJ2-3, with TRBD2 matching over 7 bases. Source material: T cells isolated from PBMCs. The source is a human donor in good health. The chain's CDR3 is CARPPSGRESPDTQYF. CDR3 DNA: TGTGCCAGGCCCCCCTCGGGGCGGGAGAGCCCAGATACGCAGTATTTT.